The T cell receptor beta chain described here comes from a study of cytomegalovirus exposure and HLA in healthy donors. PCR was performed using 60 Vbeta and 13 Jbeta primers. Produced via immunoSEQ multiplex PCR; TCRdb's table is partial and in-frame only. The sample holds 85,000 to 100,000 clones; approximately 72% are singletons and the top ten take around 7%. With respect to this clone: Its antigen is as yet unknown.

Study results and limitations: Using a false discovery rate of 0.05, a later analysis showed that approximately 18,000 TCR beta sequences were associated with HLA alleles. Cytomegalovirus-associated status was assigned to some 180 TCR beta chains. Immune exposure information available was restricted to CMV serostatus.

This CDR3 has 13 residues. CDR1 and CDR2 from the germline V gene are MNHNS and SASEGT. V lost 4 bases to trimming and J lost 0 bases, with 5 bases between them. The chain is built from TRBV6-1 and TRBJ2-3; no clear D gene. The receptor comes from a man in his forties or fifties in good health and CMV-seropositive. The specimen sequenced was PBMCs. In DNA, the CDR3 is TGTGCCAGCAGTGCCCCGAGCACAGATACGCAGTATTTT. Amino acid sequence: CASSAPSTDTQYF.